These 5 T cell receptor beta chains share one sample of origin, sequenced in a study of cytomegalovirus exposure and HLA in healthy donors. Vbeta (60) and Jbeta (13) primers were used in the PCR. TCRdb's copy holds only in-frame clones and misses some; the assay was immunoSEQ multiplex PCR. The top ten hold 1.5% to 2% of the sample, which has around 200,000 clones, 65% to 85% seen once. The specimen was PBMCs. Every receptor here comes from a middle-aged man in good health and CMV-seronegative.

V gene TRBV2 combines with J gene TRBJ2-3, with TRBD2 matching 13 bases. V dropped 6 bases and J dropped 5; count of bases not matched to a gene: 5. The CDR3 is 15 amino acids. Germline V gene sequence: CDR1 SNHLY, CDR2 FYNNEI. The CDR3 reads CASRRTSGSIDTQYF. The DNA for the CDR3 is TGTGCCAGCAGGCGGACTAGCGGGAGTATAGATACGCAGTATTTT.

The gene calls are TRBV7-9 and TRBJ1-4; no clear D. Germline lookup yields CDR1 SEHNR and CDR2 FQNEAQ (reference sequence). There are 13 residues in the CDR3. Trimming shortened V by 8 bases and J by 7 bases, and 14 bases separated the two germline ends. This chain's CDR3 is CASCSGSVEKLFF. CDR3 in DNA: TGTGCCAGCTGCTCGGGATCGGTTGAAAAACTGTTTTTT.

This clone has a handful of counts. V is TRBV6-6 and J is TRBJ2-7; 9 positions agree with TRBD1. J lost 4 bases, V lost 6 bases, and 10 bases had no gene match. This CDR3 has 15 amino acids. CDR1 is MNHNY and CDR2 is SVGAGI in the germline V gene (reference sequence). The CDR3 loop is CASRDRGSQYYEQYF. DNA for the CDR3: TGTGCCAGCAGGGACAGGGGATCCCAATATTACGAGCAGTACTTC.

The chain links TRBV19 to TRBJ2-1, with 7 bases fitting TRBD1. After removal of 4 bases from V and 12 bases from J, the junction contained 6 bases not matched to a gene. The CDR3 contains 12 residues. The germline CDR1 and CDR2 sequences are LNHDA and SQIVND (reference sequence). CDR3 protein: CASSSETGWQFF. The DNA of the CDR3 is TGTGCCAGTAGTAGTGAGACAGGGTGGCAGTTCTTC.

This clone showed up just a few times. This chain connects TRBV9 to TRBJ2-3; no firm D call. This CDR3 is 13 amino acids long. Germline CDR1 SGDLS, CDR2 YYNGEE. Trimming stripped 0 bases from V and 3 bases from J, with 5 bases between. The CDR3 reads CASSVVSTDTQYF. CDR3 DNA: TGTGCCAGCAGCGTAGTTTCTACAGATACGCAGTATTTT. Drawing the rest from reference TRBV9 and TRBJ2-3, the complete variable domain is DSGVTQTPKHLITATGQRVTLRCSPRSGDLSVYWYQQSLDQGLQFLIQYYNGEERAKGNILERFSAQQFPDLHSELNLSSLELGDSALYFCASSVVSTDTQYFGPGTRLTVL.